This T cell receptor (beta chain) appears in the sequencing data of a study of radiotherapy plus CTLA-4 blockade in lung cancer. Data came from immunoSEQ multiplex PCR; TCRdb stores just in-frame clones and leaves some out. Counted here are 56,000 or so clones, more than 60% occurring once; the ten biggest clones make up around 16%. The CDR3 loop spans 12 amino acids. Germline V gene sequence: CDR1 LNHDA, CDR2 SQIVND (reference sequence). V lost 3 bases, J lost 13 bases, and 12 bases lay in between. About this clone: What it recognizes is unknown.

Findings of the study overall: TCR clones of tumor origin grew in blood after radiotherapy plus ipilimumab. The best predictor of response was reported to be early blood T cell clone dynamics, with interferon-beta.

The chain couples TRBV19 to TRBJ1-4; D not resolved. The receptor's source is a human donor with non-small cell lung cancer who had a complete response to radiotherapy plus ipilimumab. Sequencing was performed on peripheral blood, taken from a patient treated with radiotherapy plus ipilimumab. The CDR3 nucleotides read TGTGCCAGTAGTATCGGAAGACTAGGACTGTTTTTT. Amino acids: CASSIGRLGLFF.